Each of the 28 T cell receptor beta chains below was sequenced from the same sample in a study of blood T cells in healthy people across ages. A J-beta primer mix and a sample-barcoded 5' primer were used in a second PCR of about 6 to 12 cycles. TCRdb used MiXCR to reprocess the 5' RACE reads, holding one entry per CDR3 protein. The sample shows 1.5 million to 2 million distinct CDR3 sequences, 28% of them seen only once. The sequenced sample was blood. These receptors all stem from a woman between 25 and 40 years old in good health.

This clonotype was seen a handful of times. For the CDR3, the DNA is TGTGCCACCAGCAGAGAAGAGTACGAGGATGAGCAGTTCTTC. It codes for CATSREEYEDEQFF. The V gene is TRBV15, the J gene TRBJ2-1; D remains unclear. The germline V gene has CDR1 LNHNV and CDR2 YYDKDF (reference sequence). Between the trimmed V and J ends, which lost 0 bases and 8 bases, there was a span of 11 bases. This CDR3 region has 14 residues. Looking up the rest from reference TRBV15 and TRBJ2-1 gives the full variable domain: DAMVIQNPRYQVTQFGKPVTLSCSQTLNHNVMYWYQQKSSQAPKLLFHYYDKDFNNEADTPDNFQSRRPNTSFCFLDIRSPGLGDTAMYLCATSREEYEDEQFFGPGTRLTVL.

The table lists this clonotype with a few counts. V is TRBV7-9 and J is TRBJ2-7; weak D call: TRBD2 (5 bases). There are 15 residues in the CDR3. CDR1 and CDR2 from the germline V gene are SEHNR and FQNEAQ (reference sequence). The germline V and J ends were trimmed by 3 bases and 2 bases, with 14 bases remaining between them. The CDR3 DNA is TGTGCCAGCAGCTTGGACTCTTGGCTTCCCTACGAGCAGTACTTC. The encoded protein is CASSLDSWLPYEQYF. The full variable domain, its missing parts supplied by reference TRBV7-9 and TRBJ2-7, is DTGVSQNPRHKITKRGQNVTFRCDPISEHNRLYWYRQTLGQGPEFLTYFQNEAQLEKSRLLSDRFSAERPKGSFSTLEIQRTEQGDSAMYLCASSLDSWLPYEQYFGPGTRLTVT.

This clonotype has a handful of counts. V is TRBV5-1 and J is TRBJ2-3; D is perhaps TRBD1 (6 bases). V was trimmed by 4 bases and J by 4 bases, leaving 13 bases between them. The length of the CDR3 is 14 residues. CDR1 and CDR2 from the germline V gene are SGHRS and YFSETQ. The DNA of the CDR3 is TGCGCCAGCAGCAGGACCAGGGGTGCAGATACGCAGTATTTT. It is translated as CASSRTRGADTQYF.

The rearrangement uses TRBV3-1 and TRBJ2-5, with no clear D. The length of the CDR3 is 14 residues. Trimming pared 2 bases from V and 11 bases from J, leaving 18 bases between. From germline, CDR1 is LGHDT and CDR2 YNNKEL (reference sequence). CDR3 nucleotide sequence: TGTGCCAGCAGCCAAAATACGGAAAGACGAGAGCAGTACTTC. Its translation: CASSQNTERREQYF.

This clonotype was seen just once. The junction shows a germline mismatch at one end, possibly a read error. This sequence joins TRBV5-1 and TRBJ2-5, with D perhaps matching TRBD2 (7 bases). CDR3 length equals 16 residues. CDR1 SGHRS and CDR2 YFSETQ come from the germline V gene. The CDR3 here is CASTQSPSGGQEAQYF. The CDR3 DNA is TGCGCCAGCACCCAATCCCCGTCGGGGGGCCAAGAGGCCCAGTACTTC.

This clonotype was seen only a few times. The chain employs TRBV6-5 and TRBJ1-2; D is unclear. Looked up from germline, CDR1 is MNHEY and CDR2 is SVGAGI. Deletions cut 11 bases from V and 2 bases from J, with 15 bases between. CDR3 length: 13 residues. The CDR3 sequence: CARTRTWNYGYTF. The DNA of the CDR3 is TGTGCCCGCACCCGAACATGGAACTATGGCTACACCTTC.

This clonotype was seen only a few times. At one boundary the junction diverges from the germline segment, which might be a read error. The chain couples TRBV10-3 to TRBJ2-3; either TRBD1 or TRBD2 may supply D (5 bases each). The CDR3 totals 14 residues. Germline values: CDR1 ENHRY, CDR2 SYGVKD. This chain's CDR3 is CAIKSLASTGTQYF. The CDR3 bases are TGTGCCATCAAATCGCTAGCTAGCACAGGTACGCAGTATTTT.

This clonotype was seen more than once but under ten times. The CDR3 protein is CASSLRPTDYGYTF. CDR3 DNA sequence: TGTGCCAGCAGCTTACGTCCGACAGATTATGGCTACACCTTC. The chain recombines TRBV7-9 with TRBJ1-2; tentative D call: TRBD1 (5 bases). CDR3 length equals 14 residues. Germline V gene lookup returns CDR1 SEHNR and CDR2 FQNEAQ (reference sequence). Trimming left V 2 bases short and J 5 bases short, with 12 bases between.

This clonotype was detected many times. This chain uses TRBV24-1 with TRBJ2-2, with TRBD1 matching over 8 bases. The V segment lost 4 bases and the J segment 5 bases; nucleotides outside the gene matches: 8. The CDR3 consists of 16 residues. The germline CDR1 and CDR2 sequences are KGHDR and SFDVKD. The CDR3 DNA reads TGTGCCACCAGTGACCCCGGACAGGGTGGAACCGGGGAGCTGTTTTTT. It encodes CATSDPGQGGTGELFF.

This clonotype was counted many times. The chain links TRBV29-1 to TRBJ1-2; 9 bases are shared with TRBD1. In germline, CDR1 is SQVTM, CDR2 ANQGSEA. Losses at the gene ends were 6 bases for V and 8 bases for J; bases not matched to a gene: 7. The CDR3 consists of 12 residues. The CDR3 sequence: CSVGTGQSGYTF. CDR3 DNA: TGCAGCGTCGGGACAGGGCAATCCGGCTACACCTTC.

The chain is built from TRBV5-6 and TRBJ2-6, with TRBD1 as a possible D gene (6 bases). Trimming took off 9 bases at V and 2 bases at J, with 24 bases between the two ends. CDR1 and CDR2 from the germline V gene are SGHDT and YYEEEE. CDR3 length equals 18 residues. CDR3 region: CATASRDKEPPGANVLTF. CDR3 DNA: TGTGCCACCGCGTCGAGGGACAAAGAACCCCCTGGGGCCAACGTCCTGACTTTC.

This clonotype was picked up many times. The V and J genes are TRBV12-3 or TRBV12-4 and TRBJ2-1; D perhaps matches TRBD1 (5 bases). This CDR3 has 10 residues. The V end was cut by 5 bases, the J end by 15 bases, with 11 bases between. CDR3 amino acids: CASSGQPTFF. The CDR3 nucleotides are TGTGCCAGCAGTGGACAACCCACGTTCTTC.

CDR3 loop: CSAGGLDGYTF. CDR3 DNA: TGCAGTGCCGGGGGCTTGGATGGCTACACCTTC. The chain carries TRBV20-1 and TRBJ1-2; TRBD1 might be the D (6 bases). V was pared by 6 bases and J by 6 bases, with 11 bases between. The CDR3 is 11 residues long. From germline, CDR1 is DFQATT and CDR2 SNEGSKA (reference sequence).

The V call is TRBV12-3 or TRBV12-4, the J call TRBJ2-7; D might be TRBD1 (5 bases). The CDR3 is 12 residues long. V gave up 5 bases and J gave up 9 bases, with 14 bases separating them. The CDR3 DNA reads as TGTGCCAGCAGTCCAGGGCCGCCTAGGCAGTACTTC. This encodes CASSPGPPRQYF.

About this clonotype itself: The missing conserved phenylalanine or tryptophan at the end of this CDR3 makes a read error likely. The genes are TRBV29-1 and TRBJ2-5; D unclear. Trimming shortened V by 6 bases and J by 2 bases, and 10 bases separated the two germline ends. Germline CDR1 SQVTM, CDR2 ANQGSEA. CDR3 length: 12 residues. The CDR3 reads CSVASVQETQYC. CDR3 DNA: TGCAGCGTCGCGAGCGTTCAAGAGACCCAGTACTGC.

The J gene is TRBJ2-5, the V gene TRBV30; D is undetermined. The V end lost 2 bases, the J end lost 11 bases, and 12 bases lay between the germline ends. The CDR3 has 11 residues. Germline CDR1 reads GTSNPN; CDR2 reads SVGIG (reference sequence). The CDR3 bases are TGTGCCTGGAGTTTAGGCGTGGAGCAGTACTTC. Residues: CAWSLGVEQYF.

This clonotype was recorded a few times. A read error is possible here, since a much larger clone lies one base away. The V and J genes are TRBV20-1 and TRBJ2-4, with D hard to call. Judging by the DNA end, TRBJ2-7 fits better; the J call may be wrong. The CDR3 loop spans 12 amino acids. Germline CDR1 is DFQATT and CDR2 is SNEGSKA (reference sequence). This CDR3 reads CSAGVDSYEQYF. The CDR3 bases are TGCAGTGCTGGAGTGGATAGCTACGAGCAGTACTTC.

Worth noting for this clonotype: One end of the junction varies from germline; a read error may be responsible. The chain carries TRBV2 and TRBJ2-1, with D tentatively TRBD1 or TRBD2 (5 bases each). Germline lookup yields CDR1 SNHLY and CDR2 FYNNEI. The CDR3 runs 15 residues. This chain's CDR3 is CASTAKDWSRAERFF. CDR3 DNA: TGTGCCAGTACGGCGAAGGACTGGTCCAGGGCGGAGCGGTTCTTC.

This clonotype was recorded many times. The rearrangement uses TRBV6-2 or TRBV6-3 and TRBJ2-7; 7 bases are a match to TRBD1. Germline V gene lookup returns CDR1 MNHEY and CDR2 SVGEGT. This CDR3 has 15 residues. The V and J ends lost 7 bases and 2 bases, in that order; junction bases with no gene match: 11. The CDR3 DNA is TGTGCCAGCAACGCTCCCGGGACAGTCGCCTACGAGCAGTACTTC. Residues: CASNAPGTVAYEQYF.

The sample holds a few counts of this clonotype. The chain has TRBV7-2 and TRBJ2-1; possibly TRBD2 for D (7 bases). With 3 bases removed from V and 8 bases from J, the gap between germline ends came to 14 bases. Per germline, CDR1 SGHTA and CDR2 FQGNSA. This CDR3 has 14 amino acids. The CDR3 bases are TGTGCCAGCAGCTTCGAGGGGGGGCCGGATGAGCAGTTCTTC. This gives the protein CASSFEGGPDEQFF.

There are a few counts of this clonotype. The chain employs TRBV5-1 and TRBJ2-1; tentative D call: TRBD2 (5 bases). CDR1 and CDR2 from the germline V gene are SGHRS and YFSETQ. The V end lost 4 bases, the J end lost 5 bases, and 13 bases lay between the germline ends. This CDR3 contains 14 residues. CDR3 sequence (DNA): TGCGCCAGCAGCCCGCCCGGGATAGACAATGAGCAGTTCTTC. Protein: CASSPPGIDNEQFF.

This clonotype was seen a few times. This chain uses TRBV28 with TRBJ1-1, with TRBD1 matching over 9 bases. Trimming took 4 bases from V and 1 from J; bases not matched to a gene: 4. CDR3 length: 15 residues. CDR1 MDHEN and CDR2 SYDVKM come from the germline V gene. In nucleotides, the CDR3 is TGTGCCAGCAGTTACGGGGACAGGGAGAACACTGAAGCTTTCTTT. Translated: CASSYGDRENTEAFF.

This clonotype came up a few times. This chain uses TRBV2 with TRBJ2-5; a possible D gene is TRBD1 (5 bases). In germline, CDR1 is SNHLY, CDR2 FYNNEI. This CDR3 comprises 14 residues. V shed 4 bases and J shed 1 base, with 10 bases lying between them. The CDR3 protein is CASSGSTAQETQYF. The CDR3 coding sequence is TGTGCCAGCAGTGGATCGACAGCCCAAGAGACCCAGTACTTC.

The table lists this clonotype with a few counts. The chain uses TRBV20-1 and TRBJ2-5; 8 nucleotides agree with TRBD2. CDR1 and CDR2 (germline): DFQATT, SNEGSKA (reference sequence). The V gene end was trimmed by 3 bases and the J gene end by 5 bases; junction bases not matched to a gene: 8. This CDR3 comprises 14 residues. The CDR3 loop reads CSARAAGVPETQYF. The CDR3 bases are TGCAGTGCTAGGGCAGCGGGAGTTCCTGAGACCCAGTACTTC.

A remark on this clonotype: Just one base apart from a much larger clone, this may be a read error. The CDR3 nucleotides read TGTGCCAGCAGCTTAAAAGGAGGCTCTGGGGCCAACGTCCCGACTTTC. Protein product: CASSLKGGSGANVPTF. This chain links TRBV7-3 with TRBJ2-6; D possibly uses TRBD1 or TRBD2 (5 bases each). This CDR3 has 16 amino acids. CDR1 and CDR2 (germline): SGHTA, FQGTGA.

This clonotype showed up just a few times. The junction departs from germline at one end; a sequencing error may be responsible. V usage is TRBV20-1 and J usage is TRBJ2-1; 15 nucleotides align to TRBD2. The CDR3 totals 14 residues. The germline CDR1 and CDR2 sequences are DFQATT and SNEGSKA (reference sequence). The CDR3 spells CSAAGTSGRNGQFF. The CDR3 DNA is TGCAGTGCAGCCGGGACTAGCGGGAGGAATGGGCAGTTCTTC.

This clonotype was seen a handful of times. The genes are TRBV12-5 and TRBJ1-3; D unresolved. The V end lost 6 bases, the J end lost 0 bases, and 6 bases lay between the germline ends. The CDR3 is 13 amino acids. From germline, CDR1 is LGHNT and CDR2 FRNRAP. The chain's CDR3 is CASGPTSGNTIYF. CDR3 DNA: TGTGCTAGTGGCCCCACCTCTGGAAACACCATATATTTT.

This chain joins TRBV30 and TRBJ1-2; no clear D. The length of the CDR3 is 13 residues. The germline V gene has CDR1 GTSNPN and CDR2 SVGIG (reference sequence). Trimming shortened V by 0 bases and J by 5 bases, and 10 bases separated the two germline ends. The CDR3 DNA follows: TGTGCCTGGAGTGTTTCGTCAGCTTATGGCTACACCTTC. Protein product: CAWSVSSAYGYTF.